This T cell receptor beta chain was identified during a study of T cells in Graves' hyperthyroidism and ophthalmopathy. Diagnosing involved the use of clinical symptoms, serum thyroxine and TRAb, thyroid ultrasound and orbital computed tomography. Study-level results: A 13 V-J signature model discriminated ophthalmopathy versus stable hyperthyroidism.

This clonotype was observed a few times. As yet, its antigen is unknown. Just one base apart from a much larger clone, this may be a read error. From RNA transcripts, TCR beta CDR3 regions were amplified. With the HTBI primer set, the TCR CDR3 went through a first round of RT-PCR. TCRdb re-called the multiplex PCR reads with MiXCR, one entry per CDR3 protein. This sample has about 580,000 distinct CDR3 sequences, with approximately 14% found just once. The germline V gene has CDR1 SGHTA and CDR2 FQGNSA. The CDR3 totals 12 residues. The chain uses TRBV7-2 and TRBJ2-1; D is unclear. Judging by the DNA end, TRBJ2-7 fits better; the J call may be wrong. Sample: blood. This receptor was identified in a woman aged 30 to 39 with Graves' hyperthyroidism that later progressed to Graves' ophthalmopathy. The CDR3 protein is CASSARYNEQYF. CDR3 in DNA: TGTGCCAGCAGCGCCCGCTACAATGAGCAGTACTTC.